This T cell receptor (beta chain) was found in a study of cytomegalovirus exposure and HLA in healthy donors. The germline V gene has CDR1 SGHDT and CDR2 YYEEEE. The CDR3 is made up of 14 amino acids. V lost 4 bases and J 4 bases, leaving 14 bases between the germline ends. Each donor was healthy, and each was a bone marrow donor. PCR primers comprised 60 Vbeta and 13 Jbeta primers. Some clones are missing from TCRdb's copy, which holds only in-frame ones; the method was immunoSEQ multiplex PCR. In the table there are fewer than 200,000 clones, approximately 79% of which are singletons. The V and J genes are TRBV5-6 and TRBJ1-1; D is unclear. Sequenced: PBMCs. The clonotype originates from a middle-aged man in good health and CMV-seropositive. CDR3 in DNA: TGTGCCAGCAGCCCCCGCGGCGGAAGCACTGAAGCTTTCTTT. Encoded protein: CASSPRGGSTEAFF. Based on the CDR3 plus reference TRBV5-6 and TRBJ1-1, the full variable domain is DAGVTQSPTHLIKTRGQQVTLRCSPKSGHDTVSWYQQALGQGPQFIFQYYEEEERQRGNFPDRFSGHQFPNYSSELNVNALLLGDSALYLCASSPRGGSTEAFFGQGTRLTVV.